The 3 T cell receptor beta chains below all came from one sample that was sequenced in a study of breast tumors, draining lymph nodes, adjacent tissues (dated by TCRdb to 2015 to 2016). Lymph node samples came from the axillary draining lymph nodes of breast cancer patients. Library prep was done by multiplex PCR. Sequencing was performed on an Illumina HiSeq 2000. TCRdb handled the public reads itself, with Q25 trimming in fastp and clone calling in MiXCR, and kept productive beta chains. CDR3 protein sequences are deduplicated, and each keeps its most common genes and DNA. The sample data list 270,000 or so distinct CDR3 sequences, and roughly 30% of these were observed just once. Of the sample, roughly 1.2% is held by the ten largest clones. Sequencing input: axillary lymph node tissue. The receptor source for this set is a female donor with breast cancer. Some clones in this sample may be carry-over from other donors' samples.

In the case of this clonotype: It may be a read error: a sequence one base away is much more abundant. The rearrangement uses TRBV12-3 or TRBV12-4 and TRBJ2-1, with D perhaps given as TRBD1 or TRBD2 (6 bases each). The V and J ends lost 2 bases and 12 bases respectively, with 23 bases between them. The CDR3 loop spans 16 amino acids. The CDR3 coding sequence is TGTGCCAGCAGTTTAAGGGGATTCGGAGGGGGTGCGATGCAGTTCTTC. It codes for CASSLRGFGGGAMQFF.

V and J are TRBV24-1 and TRBJ2-3, with a tentative D call TRBD1 (5 bases). The CDR3 is 12 amino acids. V was trimmed by 5 bases and J by 6 bases, leaving 8 bases between them. Germline assignment: CDR1 KGHDR and CDR2 SFDVKD. DNA for the CDR3: TGTGCCACCAGTGTTTCAGGGGATACGCAGTATTTT. This codes for CATSVSGDTQYF.

Note on this clonotype: This may stem from a read error, because a much larger clone lies one nucleotide away. This chain uses TRBV5-1 with TRBJ2-7; 9 nucleotides agree with TRBD2. Germline V gene sequence: CDR1 SGHRS, CDR2 YFSETQ. The CDR3 extends over 15 amino acids. DNA for the CDR3: TGCGTCAGCAGCTTCTGGGCTAGCGGGAACTACGAGCAGTACTTC. It specifies CVSSFWASGNYEQYF.